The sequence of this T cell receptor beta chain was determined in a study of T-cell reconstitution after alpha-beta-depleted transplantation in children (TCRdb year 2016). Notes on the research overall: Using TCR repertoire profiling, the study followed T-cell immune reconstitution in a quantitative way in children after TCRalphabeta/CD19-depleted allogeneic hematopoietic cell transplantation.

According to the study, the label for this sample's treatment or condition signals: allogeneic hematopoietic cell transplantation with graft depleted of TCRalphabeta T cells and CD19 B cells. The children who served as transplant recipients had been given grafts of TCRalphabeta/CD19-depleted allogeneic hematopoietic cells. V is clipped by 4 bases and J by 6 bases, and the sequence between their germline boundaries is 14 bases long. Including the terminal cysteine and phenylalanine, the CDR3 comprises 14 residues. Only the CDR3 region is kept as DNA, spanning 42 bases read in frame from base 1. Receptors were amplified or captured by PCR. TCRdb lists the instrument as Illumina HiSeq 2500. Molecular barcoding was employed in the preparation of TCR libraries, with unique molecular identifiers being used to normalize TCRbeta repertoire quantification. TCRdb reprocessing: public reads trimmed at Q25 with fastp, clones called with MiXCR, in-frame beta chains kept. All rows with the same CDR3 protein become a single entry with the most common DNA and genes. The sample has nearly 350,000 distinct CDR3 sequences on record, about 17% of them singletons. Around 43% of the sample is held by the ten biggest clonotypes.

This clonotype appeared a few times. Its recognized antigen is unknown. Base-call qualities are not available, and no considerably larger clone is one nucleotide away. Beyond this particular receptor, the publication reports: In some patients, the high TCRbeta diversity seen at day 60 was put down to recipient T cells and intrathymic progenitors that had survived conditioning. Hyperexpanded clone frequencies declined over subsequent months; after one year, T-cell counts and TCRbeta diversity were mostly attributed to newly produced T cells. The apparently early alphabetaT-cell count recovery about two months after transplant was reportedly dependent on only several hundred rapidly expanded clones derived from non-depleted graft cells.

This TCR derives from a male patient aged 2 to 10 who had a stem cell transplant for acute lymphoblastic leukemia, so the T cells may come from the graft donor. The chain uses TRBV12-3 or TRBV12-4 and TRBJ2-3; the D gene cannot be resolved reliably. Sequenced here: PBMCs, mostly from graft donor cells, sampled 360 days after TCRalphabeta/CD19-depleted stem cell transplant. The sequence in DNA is TGTGCCAGCAGTTACGAAGCCCCTGGGGATACGCAGTATTTT. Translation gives CASSYEAPGDTQYF.